Listed below are T cell receptor beta chains from one sample, sequenced in a study of blood T cells in healthy people across ages. TCRdb reprocessed the 5' RACE reads via MiXCR and lists one record per CDR3 protein. This table has 1.5 million to 2 million distinct CDR3 sequences, approximately 30% appearing once. Input material: blood. Receptor source: a woman aged 25 to 39 in good health. Both conserved end residues are part of each CDR3. The order of the fields is CDR3 length, J gene, V gene, clone size, D gene, CDR3 protein, CDR3 DNA. D genes are given only for firm matches. Clone size appears in some rows only: once, few, many, or a class for an expanded clone.

>20|TRBJ1-3|TRBV12-3/TRBV12-4|.|.
CASSFFLGGSGVMRGGTIYF
TGTGCCAGCAGTTTTTTCCTAGGGGGGTCGGGTGTAATGAGGGGTGGCACCATATATTTT
>11|TRBJ1-2|TRBV20-1|.|.
CSARWGGGYTF
TGCAGTGCTAGATGGGGGGGAGGCTACACCTTC
>13|TRBJ1-1|TRBV9|few|.
CASSVEGKTEAFF
TGTGCCAGCAGCGTAGAGGGGAAGACTGAAGCTTTCTTT
>16|TRBJ2-3|TRBV3-1|.|.
CASSQAGRGGTDTQYF
TGTGCCAGCAGCCAAGCAGGTCGGGGCGGAACAGATACGCAGTATTTT
>15|TRBJ1-3|TRBV7-8|once|.
CASSKDSPSGNTIYF
TGTGCCAGCAGCAAAGACAGCCCCTCTGGAAACACCATATATTTT
>17|TRBJ1-6|TRBV5-1|.|TRBD1
CASSFLTGGSYNSPLHF
TGCGCCAGCAGCTTCCTGACAGGGGGGTCCTATAATTCACCCCTCCACTTT
>16|TRBJ2-3|TRBV5-1|few|.
CASSFGNAGTTDTQYF
TGCGCCAGCAGCTTCGGGAACGCCGGAACTACAGATACGCAGTATTTT
>17|TRBJ2-3|TRBV28|few|TRBD2
CASPPPGLAGRADTQYF
TGTGCCAGCCCCCCCCCAGGACTAGCGGGAAGAGCAGATACGCAGTATTTT
>16|TRBJ2-1|TRBV5-5|many|TRBD2
CASSGVAGVSYNEQFF
TGTGCCAGCAGCGGAGTAGCGGGGGTCTCCTACAATGAGCAGTTCTTC
>16|TRBJ2-1|TRBV7-3|.|.
CASSFRDFAPYNEQFF
TGTGCCAGCAGCTTCCGGGACTTCGCCCCCTACAATGAGCAGTTCTTC
>15|TRBJ1-2|TRBV20-1|.|.
CSARESGTRVGGYTF
TGCAGTGCTAGAGAGTCCGGGACGCGCGTGGGGGGCTACACCTTC
>13|TRBJ1-5|TRBV12-3/TRBV12-4|.|.
CASSLTGTLPQHF
TGTGCCAGCAGTCTGACAGGTACACTGCCCCAGCATTTT
>17|TRBJ1-5|TRBV15|.|TRBD1
CATSSNRGRGGNQPQHF
TGTGCCACCAGCAGTAACAGGGGGCGAGGTGGCAATCAGCCCCAGCATTTT
>15|TRBJ1-2|TRBV5-1|.|.
CASSPTLGPNYGYTF
TGCGCCAGCAGCCCCACGCTGGGGCCAAACTATGGCTACACCTTC
>16|TRBJ1-4|TRBV28|.|TRBD1
CASSPPTGQRNEKLFF
TGTGCCAGCAGTCCACCAACGGGACAGAGGAATGAAAAACTGTTTTTT
>13|TRBJ1-1|TRBV6-2/TRBV6-3|.|.
CASSYSGREEAFF
TGTGCCAGCAGTTACTCGGGAAGGGAAGAAGCTTTCTTT
>15|TRBJ2-2|TRBV27|few|.
CAGSFGTGGAGELFF
TGTGCCGGCAGTTTCGGGACTGGAGGGGCCGGGGAGCTGTTTTTT
>15|TRBJ1-2|TRBV12-3/TRBV12-4|.|TRBD1
CASTQGAAGGNGYTF
TGTGCCAGCACTCAAGGGGCAGCAGGGGGAAATGGCTACACCTTC
>15|TRBJ2-3|TRBV6-5|.|TRBD1
CASSLGQERTDTQDF
TGTGCCAGCAGTCTCGGACAGGAACGCACAGATACGCAGGATTTT
>14|TRBJ2-3|TRBV10-3|.|TRBD2
CATKAGGNTDTQYF
TGTGCCACCAAAGCGGGGGGGAACACAGATACGCAGTATTTT
>14|TRBJ2-1|TRBV30|.|.
CAWSVGVGTNEQFF
TGTGCCTGGAGTGTAGGCGTAGGAACCAATGAGCAGTTCTTC
>13|TRBJ2-3|TRBV12-3/TRBV12-4|.|.
CATSGLWADTQYF
TGTGCCACCTCAGGGCTATGGGCAGATACGCAGTATTTT
>14|TRBJ2-5|TRBV12-3/TRBV12-4|.|.
CASSFGDKEEAQYF
TGTGCCAGCAGTTTCGGGGACAAGGAAGAGGCCCAGTACTTC
>15|TRBJ2-2|TRBV28|.|.
CASIGGASWAGELFF
TGTGCCAGCATTGGGGGGGCTAGTTGGGCCGGGGAGCTGTTTTTT